These 5 T cell receptor beta chains were sequenced from one sample in a study of T cell changes during pregnancy in multiple sclerosis. Repertoires were generated with immunoSEQ multiplex PCR, while TCRdb's copy carries only in-frame clones and drops some. The sample lists more than 25,000 clones, 91% occurring once. Sequencing used CD8+ T cells from peripheral blood mononuclear cells, obtained in the second trimester of pregnancy. Receptors were obtained from a female donor in good health, enrolled as a control in a pregnancy study.

The CDR3 nucleotides read TGTGCCAGCAGTCACGGGACCGGGACTAGCGGCTACGAGCAGTACTTC. The encoded protein is CASSHGTGTSGYEQYF. The V and J genes are TRBV27 and TRBJ2-7, with 11 bases aligning to TRBD2. Germline lookup yields CDR1 MNHEY and CDR2 SMNVEV (reference sequence). This CDR3 contains 16 residues. The ends lost 5 bases at V and 3 bases at J; junction bases unmatched: 9.

This clone was observed a single time. This chain connects TRBV4-2 to TRBJ1-1; D not certain. V was pared by 1 base and J by 1 base, with 7 bases between. The CDR3 totals 14 residues. CDR1 and CDR2 (germline): LGHNA, YNFKEQ. The CDR3 bases are TGTGCCAGCAGCCAAGTCTCGTCGAACACTGAAGCTTTCTTT. Residues: CASSQVSSNTEAFF.

The V call is TRBV30, the J call TRBJ1-5; tentative D call: TRBD1 (5 bases). CDR1 and CDR2 (germline): GTSNPN, SVGIG (reference sequence). V was cut by 7 bases and J by 4 bases, with 8 bases left in between. This CDR3 is 11 amino acids long. CDR3 region: CALQGNQPQHF. CDR3 nucleotides: TGTGCCTTGCAGGGTAATCAGCCCCAGCATTTT. Full variable domain (remainder filled in from reference TRBV30 and TRBJ1-5): SQTIHQWPATLVQPVGSPLSLECTVEGTSNPNLYWYRQAAGRGLQLLFYSVGIGQISSEVPQNLSASRPQDRQFILSSKKLLLSDSGFYLCALQGNQPQHFGDGTRLSIL.

The chain links TRBV14 to TRBJ2-1; D might be TRBD2 (5 bases). CDR1 SGHDN and CDR2 FVKESK come from the germline V gene. CDR3 length: 14 amino acids. V was trimmed by 0 bases and J by 6 bases, leaving 9 bases between them. CDR3 sequence (DNA): TGTGCCAGCAGCCAAGATTTAGGGAGCAATGAGCAGTTCTTC. As protein: CASSQDLGSNEQFF.

The CDR3 sequence is CASSLDRGQGTREQYF. CDR3 in DNA: TGTGCCAGCAGCTTAGATCGCGGCCAGGGAACTCGAGAGCAGTACTTC. The chain carries TRBV11-2 and TRBJ2-7; perhaps TRBD1 as D (5 bases). Trimming left V 0 bases short and J 7 bases short, with 19 bases between. There are 16 residues in the CDR3. Germline-derived CDR1 and CDR2 are SGHAT and FQNNGV.